This T cell receptor (beta chain) was identified in a study of T cell responses to AZD1222 COVID-19 vaccine. TCRdb's table, derived via immunoSEQ multiplex PCR, lists solely in-frame clones and lacks some. Among roughly 67,000 clones listed, around 89% were seen once. There are 17 residues in the CDR3. Trimming removed 0 bases at V and 0 bases at J, with 14 bases between. Germline CDR1 is SGHAT and CDR2 is FQNNGV. Comments on this clone: Its antigen remains unknown.

Broader study findings: As reported, nearly half of all spike-specific TCRs target variant regions that are unmutated.

Recipients boosted at about 4 weeks or about 12 weeks are pooled. The rearrangement links TRBV11-2 to TRBJ1-2; TRBD1 might be the D (6 bases). The sample here was peripheral blood, taken 28 days after the second AZD1222 dose. The TCR sequence derives from an adult who received the AZD1222 COVID-19 vaccine. The CDR3 protein is CASSLEAGAIANYGYTF. The CDR3 DNA is TGTGCCAGCAGCTTAGAGGCAGGGGCTATAGCTAACTATGGCTACACCTTC.